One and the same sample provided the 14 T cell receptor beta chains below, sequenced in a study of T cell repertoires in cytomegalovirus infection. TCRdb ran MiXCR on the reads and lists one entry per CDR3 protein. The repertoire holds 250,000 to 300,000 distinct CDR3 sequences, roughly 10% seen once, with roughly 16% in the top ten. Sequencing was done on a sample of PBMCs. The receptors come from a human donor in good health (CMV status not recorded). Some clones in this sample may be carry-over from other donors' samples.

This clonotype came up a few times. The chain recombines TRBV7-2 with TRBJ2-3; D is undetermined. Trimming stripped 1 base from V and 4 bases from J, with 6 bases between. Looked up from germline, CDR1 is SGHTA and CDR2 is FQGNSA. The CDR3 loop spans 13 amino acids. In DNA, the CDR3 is TGTGCCAGCAGCTTAGGGCGATCAGATACGCAGTATTTT. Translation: CASSLGRSDTQYF. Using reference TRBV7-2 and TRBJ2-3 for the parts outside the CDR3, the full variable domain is GAGVSQSPSNKVTEKGKDVELRCDPISGHTALYWYRQSLGQGLEFLIYFQGNSAPDKSGLPSDRFSAERTGGSVSTLTIQRTQQEDSAVYLCASSLGRSDTQYFGPGTRLTVL.

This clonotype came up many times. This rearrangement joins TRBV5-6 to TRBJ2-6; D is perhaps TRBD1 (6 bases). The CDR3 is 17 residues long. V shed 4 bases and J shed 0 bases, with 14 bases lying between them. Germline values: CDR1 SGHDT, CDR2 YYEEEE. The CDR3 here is CASSLQGQTSGANVLTF. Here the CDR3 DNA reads TGTGCCAGCAGCCTGCAGGGACAAACCTCTGGGGCCAACGTCCTGACTTTC.

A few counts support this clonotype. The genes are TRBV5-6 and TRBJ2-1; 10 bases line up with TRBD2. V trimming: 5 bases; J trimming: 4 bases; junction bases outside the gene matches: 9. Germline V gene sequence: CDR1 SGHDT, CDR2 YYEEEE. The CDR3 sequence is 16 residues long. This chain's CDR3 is CASSLYTSGKYNEQFF. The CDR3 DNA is TGTGCCAGCAGTCTTTACACTAGCGGGAAATACAATGAGCAGTTCTTC.

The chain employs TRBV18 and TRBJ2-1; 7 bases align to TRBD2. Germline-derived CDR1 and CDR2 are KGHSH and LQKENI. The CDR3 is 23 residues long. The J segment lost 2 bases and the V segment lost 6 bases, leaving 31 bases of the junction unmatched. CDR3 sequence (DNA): TGTGCCAGCTCTCCCCGACGGGGGAGGAGGCGGGAGAACCCTTACTTGGCCTACAATGAGCAGTTCTTC. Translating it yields CASSPRRGRRRENPYLAYNEQFF.

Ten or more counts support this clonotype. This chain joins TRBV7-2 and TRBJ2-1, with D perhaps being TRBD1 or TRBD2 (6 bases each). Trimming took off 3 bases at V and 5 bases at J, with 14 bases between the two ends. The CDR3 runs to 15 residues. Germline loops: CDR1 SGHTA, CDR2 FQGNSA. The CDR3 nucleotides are TGTGCCAGCAGCTTCCTGGAGGGGGGCAACAATGAGCAGTTCTTC. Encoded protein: CASSFLEGGNNEQFF.

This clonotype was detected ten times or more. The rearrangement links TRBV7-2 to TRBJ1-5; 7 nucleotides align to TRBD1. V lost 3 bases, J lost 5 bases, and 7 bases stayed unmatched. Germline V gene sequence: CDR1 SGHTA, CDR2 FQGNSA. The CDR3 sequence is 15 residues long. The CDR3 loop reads CASSFQQGTHQPQHF. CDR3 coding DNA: TGTGCCAGCAGCTTCCAACAGGGGACCCATCAGCCCCAGCATTTT. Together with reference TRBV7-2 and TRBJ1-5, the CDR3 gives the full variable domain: GAGVSQSPSNKVTEKGKDVELRCDPISGHTALYWYRQSLGQGLEFLIYFQGNSAPDKSGLPSDRFSAERTGGSVSTLTIQRTQQEDSAVYLCASSFQQGTHQPQHFGDGTRLSIL.

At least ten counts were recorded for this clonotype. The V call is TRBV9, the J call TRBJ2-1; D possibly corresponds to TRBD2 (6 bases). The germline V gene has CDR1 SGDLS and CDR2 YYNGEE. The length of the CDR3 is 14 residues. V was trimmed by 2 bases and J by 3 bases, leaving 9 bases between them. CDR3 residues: CASSVGRGYNEQFF. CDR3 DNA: TGTGCCAGCAGCGTGGGGCGGGGCTACAATGAGCAGTTCTTC.

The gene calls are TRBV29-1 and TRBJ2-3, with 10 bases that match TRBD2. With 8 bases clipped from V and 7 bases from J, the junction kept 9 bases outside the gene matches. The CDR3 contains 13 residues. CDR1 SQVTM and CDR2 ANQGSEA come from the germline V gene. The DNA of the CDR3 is TGCAGCTCCAAGGGAGCGGGGGGGAATACGCAGTATTTT. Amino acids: CSSKGAGGNTQYF.

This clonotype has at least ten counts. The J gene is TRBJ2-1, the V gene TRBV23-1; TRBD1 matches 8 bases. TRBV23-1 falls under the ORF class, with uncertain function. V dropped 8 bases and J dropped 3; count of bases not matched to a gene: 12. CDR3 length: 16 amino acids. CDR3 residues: CASPTSGQAFYNEQFF. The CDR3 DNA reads TGCGCCAGCCCTACCTCGGGACAGGCTTTCTACAATGAGCAGTTCTTC.

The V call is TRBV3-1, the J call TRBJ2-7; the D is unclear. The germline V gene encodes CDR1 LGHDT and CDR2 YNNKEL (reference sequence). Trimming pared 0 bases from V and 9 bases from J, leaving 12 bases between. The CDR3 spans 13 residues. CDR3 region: CASSQDLNRRQYF. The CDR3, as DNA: TGTGCCAGCAGCCAAGATTTGAACCGCCGGCAGTACTTC.

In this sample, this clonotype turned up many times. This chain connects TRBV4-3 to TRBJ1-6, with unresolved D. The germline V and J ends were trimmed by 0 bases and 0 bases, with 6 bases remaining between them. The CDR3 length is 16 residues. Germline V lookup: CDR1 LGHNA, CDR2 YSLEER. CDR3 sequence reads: CASSQDRSSYNSPLHF. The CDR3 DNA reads TGCGCCAGCAGCCAAGACAGGAGCTCCTATAATTCACCCCTCCACTTT.

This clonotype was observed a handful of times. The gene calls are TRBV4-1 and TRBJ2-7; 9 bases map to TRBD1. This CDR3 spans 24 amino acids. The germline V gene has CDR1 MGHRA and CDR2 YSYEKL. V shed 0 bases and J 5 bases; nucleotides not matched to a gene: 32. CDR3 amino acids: CASSQEVVGQGSFFPRARTHEQYF. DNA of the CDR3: TGCGCCAGCAGCCAAGAGGTAGTGGGACAGGGCTCGTTTTTCCCCCGAGCCAGAACCCACGAGCAGTACTTC.

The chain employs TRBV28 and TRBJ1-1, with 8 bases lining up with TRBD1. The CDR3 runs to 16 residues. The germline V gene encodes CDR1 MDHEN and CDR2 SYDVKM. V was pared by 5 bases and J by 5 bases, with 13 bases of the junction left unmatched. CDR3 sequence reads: CASSPTSNRGGTEAFF. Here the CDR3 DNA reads TGTGCCAGCAGTCCCACCAGTAACAGGGGGGGAACTGAAGCTTTCTTT.

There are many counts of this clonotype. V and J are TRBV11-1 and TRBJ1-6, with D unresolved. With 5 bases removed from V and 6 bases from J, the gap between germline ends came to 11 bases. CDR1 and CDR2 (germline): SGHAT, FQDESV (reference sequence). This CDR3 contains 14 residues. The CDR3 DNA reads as TGTGCCAGCAGCCTAGGACCGTCTAATTCACCCCTCCACTTT. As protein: CASSLGPSNSPLHF.